The 27 T cell receptor beta chains given below trace back to one sample, sequenced in a study of blood T cell repertoires in COVID-19. This table comes from immunoSEQ multiplex PCR, and its TCRdb copy is limited to in-frame clones, with some not included. The sample has about 310,000 clones, about 90% seen once. The sample was peripheral blood. These receptors all come from a man aged 18 to 29 with active or convalescent COVID-19.

V gene TRBV6-2 or TRBV6-3 combines with J gene TRBJ1-5, with a tentative D call TRBD1 (5 bases). V dropped 1 base and J dropped 4 bases, with 8 bases sitting between them. The length of the CDR3 is 14 residues. Germline V gene sequence: CDR1 MNHEY, CDR2 SVGEGT. The CDR3 region is CASSYLAGNQPQHF. CDR3 in DNA: TGTGCCAGCAGTTACTTGGCAGGGAATCAGCCCCAGCATTTT.

This chain uses TRBV24-1 with TRBJ2-1, with TRBD2 identical over 7 bases. This CDR3 region has 15 residues. Per the germline V gene, CDR1 is KGHDR and CDR2 is SFDVKD. The trim removed 6 bases at V and 2 bases at J, leaving 6 bases unmatched. Here the CDR3 DNA reads TGTGCCACCAGTAAGGGCGGGAGTACCTACAATGAGCAGTTCTTC. Encoded protein: CATSKGGSTYNEQFF.

J is TRBJ2-5 and V is TRBV11-2, with a tentative D call TRBD2 (6 bases). The CDR3 contains 14 residues. Per the germline V gene, CDR1 is SGHAT and CDR2 is FQNNGV. Between the trimmed V and J ends, which lost 5 bases and 1 base, there was a span of 11 bases. The DNA for the CDR3 is TGTGCCAGCAGCCAGGGACTGCTCCAAGAGACCCAGTACTTC. Amino acids: CASSQGLLQETQYF. Full variable domain (remainder filled in from reference TRBV11-2 and TRBJ2-5): EAGVAQSPRYKIIEKRQSVAFWCNPISGHATLYWYQQILGQGPKLLIQFQNNGVVDDSQLPKDRFSAERLKGVDSTLKIQPAKLEDSAVYLCASSQGLLQETQYFGPGTRLLVL.

The CDR3: CASSYGAGVDTGELFF. The CDR3 DNA reads TGTGCCAGCAGTTACGGGGCGGGAGTAGACACCGGGGAGCTGTTTTTT. V and J are TRBV28 and TRBJ2-2; TRBD2 matches at 7 bases. Germline V lookup: CDR1 MDHEN, CDR2 SYDVKM. V gave up 4 bases and J gave up 3 bases; unmatched junction bases: 8. The CDR3 runs to 16 residues.

The CDR3 DNA reads as TGTGCCAGCAGCCGACAGGGACCCAATCAGCCCCAGCATTTT. As protein: CASSRQGPNQPQHF. The V call is TRBV7-9, the J call TRBJ1-5, with TRBD1 matching over 7 bases. CDR1 is SEHNR and CDR2 is FQNEAQ in the germline V gene (reference sequence). Losses at the gene ends were 5 bases for V and 3 bases for J; bases not matched to a gene: 4. The CDR3 loop spans 14 amino acids. The variable domain in full, with the rest retrieved from reference TRBV7-9 and TRBJ1-5, is DTGVSQNPRHKITKRGQNVTFRCDPISEHNRLYWYRQTLGQGPEFLTYFQNEAQLEKSRLLSDRFSAERPKGSFSTLEIQRTEQGDSAMYLCASSRQGPNQPQHFGDGTRLSIL.

The V and J genes are TRBV12-3 or TRBV12-4 and TRBJ1-5; no clear D gene. The CDR3 sequence is 11 residues long. V lost 3 bases and J lost 10, with 7 bases in between. The CDR3 nucleotides read TGTGCCAGCAGTTTCCGCGTACCCCAGCATTTT. It yields the protein CASSFRVPQHF.

This clone was found a few times. The gene calls are TRBV4-3 and TRBJ2-1, with 7 bases fitting TRBD2. This CDR3 region has 18 residues. From germline, CDR1 is LGHNA and CDR2 YSLEER. V trimming: 0 bases; J trimming: 0 bases; junction bases outside the gene matches: 8. The CDR3 reads CASSQDLLRGSSYNEQFF. The DNA for the CDR3 is TGCGCCAGCAGCCAAGATCTTTTGCGGGGGTCCTCCTACAATGAGCAGTTCTTC.

V usage is TRBV19 and J usage is TRBJ2-7; D perhaps matches TRBD1 (6 bases). Germline V lookup: CDR1 LNHDA, CDR2 SQIVND (reference sequence). The V and J ends lost 4 bases and 4 bases respectively, with 8 bases between them. This CDR3 region has 12 residues. The CDR3 region is CASSSTGYEQYF. The CDR3 bases are TGTGCCAGTAGTAGTACAGGGTACGAGCAGTACTTC.

The chain links TRBV6-2 or TRBV6-3 to TRBJ2-7; tentative D call: TRBD1 (6 bases). Germline lookup yields CDR1 MNHEY and CDR2 SVGEGT. The CDR3 is 13 amino acids. V shed 5 bases and J shed 6 bases, with 14 bases lying between them. Written as DNA, the CDR3 is TGTGCCAGCAGTACAGGGCCATCAGGCGAGCAGTACTTC. Protein: CASSTGPSGEQYF.

This chain uses TRBV19 with TRBJ1-4; D remains unclear. Per the germline V gene, CDR1 is LNHDA and CDR2 is SQIVND (reference sequence). The CDR3 runs 16 residues. Deletions cut 4 bases from V and 8 bases from J, with 20 bases between. The CDR3 sequence is CASSTDPEGLSEKLFF. In DNA, the CDR3 is TGTGCCAGTAGTACCGACCCCGAAGGACTTAGCGAAAAACTGTTTTTT. Full variable domain (missing parts from reference TRBV19 and TRBJ1-4): DGGITQSPKYLFRKEGQNVTLSCEQNLNHDAMYWYRQDPGQGLRLIYYSQIVNDFQKGDIAEGYSVSREKKESFPLTVTSAQKNPTAFYLCASSTDPEGLSEKLFFGSGTQLSVL.

The V and J genes are TRBV4-2 and TRBJ2-1; 11 bases are shared with TRBD2. The trim removed 3 bases at V and 5 bases at J, leaving 3 bases unmatched. Germline assignment: CDR1 LGHNA and CDR2 YNFKEQ. The CDR3 length is 15 residues. The DNA of the CDR3 is TGTGCCAGCAGCCATAGCGGGGGGGACCACAATGAGCAGTTCTTC. This translates into CASSHSGGDHNEQFF.

The V gene is TRBV5-8, the J gene TRBJ2-5; TRBD1 is a possible D gene (7 bases). V gave up 7 bases and J gave up 2 bases, with 12 bases separating them. The CDR3 length is 13 residues. CDR1 is SGHTS and CDR2 is YDEGEE in the germline V gene. CDR3 loop: CASGRGDQETQYF. The CDR3 nucleotides are TGTGCCAGCGGCAGGGGGGATCAAGAGACCCAGTACTTC.

J is TRBJ2-7 and V is TRBV11-2; TRBD2 matches 9 bases. This CDR3 is 15 amino acids long. CDR1 is SGHAT, CDR2 FQNNGV, per germline. V shed 6 bases and J 8 bases; nucleotides not matched to a gene: 14. The CDR3 protein is CASRAGRGGLSKQYF. The CDR3 DNA is TGTGCCAGCAGAGCGGGGCGGGGGGGACTCTCGAAGCAGTACTTC.

The CDR3 here is CASSLVGRGANTGELFF. The DNA for the CDR3 is TGTGCCAGCAGCTTGGTCGGTAGGGGCGCGAACACCGGGGAGCTGTTTTTT. The chain carries TRBV5-5 and TRBJ2-2; tentative D call: TRBD1 (5 bases). The germline V gene has CDR1 SGHKS and CDR2 YYEKEE (reference sequence). This CDR3 is built from 17 residues. V shed 0 bases and J shed 0 bases, with 12 bases lying between them.

This sequence joins TRBV7-9 and TRBJ1-4; TRBD1 aligns across 8 bases. Per the germline V gene, CDR1 is SEHNR and CDR2 is FQNEAQ (reference sequence). This CDR3 contains 12 residues. Unmatched junction bases numbered 3, after V lost 5 bases and J lost 10 bases. The CDR3 nucleotides are TGTGCCAGCAGCCCCGGGACAGGAAAACTGTTTTTT. Translating gives CASSPGTGKLFF. The entire variable domain, with the rest obtained from reference TRBV7-9 and TRBJ1-4, is as follows: DTGVSQNPRHKITKRGQNVTFRCDPISEHNRLYWYRQTLGQGPEFLTYFQNEAQLEKSRLLSDRFSAERPKGSFSTLEIQRTEQGDSAMYLCASSPGTGKLFFGSGTQLSVL.

This rearrangement joins TRBV10-1 to TRBJ2-7, with 9 bases matching TRBD1. V shed 6 bases and J 6 bases; nucleotides not matched to a gene: 9. Germline V lookup: CDR1 WNHNN, CDR2 SYGVQD (reference sequence). The CDR3 extends over 14 amino acids. CDR3 residues: CASSATDRGVEQYF. CDR3 nucleotides: TGCGCCAGCAGCGCCACAGACAGGGGGGTCGAGCAGTACTTC.

The chain joins TRBV12-3 or TRBV12-4 to TRBJ1-1; the D is unclear. The V and J ends lost 5 bases and 6 bases respectively, with 13 bases between them. The length of the CDR3 is 13 residues. For the CDR3, the DNA is TGTGCCAGCAGTACAAGACTGGGAGCTGAAGCTTTCTTT. It yields the protein CASSTRLGAEAFF.

The V gene is TRBV11-2, the J gene TRBJ2-2, with TRBD2 matching 7 bases. The CDR3 has 15 residues. J gave up 5 bases and V 5 bases, and 8 bases lay outside the gene matches. The germline V gene encodes CDR1 SGHAT and CDR2 FQNNGV. The CDR3 DNA reads TGTGCCAGCAGCGGCCGGAGAGCGGGGACCGGGGAGCTGTTTTTT. Encoded protein: CASSGRRAGTGELFF.

As concerns this clone: Other DNA sequences from this sample encode an identical CDR3 as well. The J gene is TRBJ2-7, the V gene TRBV4-1; TRBD2 aligns across 10 bases. The germline gives CDR1 MGHRA, CDR2 YSYEKL. V gave up 2 bases and J gave up 3 bases; unmatched junction bases: 7. The CDR3 covers 16 residues. In DNA form, the CDR3 reads TGCGCCAGCAGCCAAACCTTGGCTAGCGGGAGCTACGAGCAGTACTTC. It specifies CASSQTLASGSYEQYF.

V usage is TRBV14 and J usage is TRBJ1-2; 7 bases fit TRBD1. The V segment lost 1 base and the J segment 6 bases; nucleotides outside the gene matches: 8. Germline CDR1 SGHDN, CDR2 FVKESK. There are 15 residues in the CDR3. The CDR3 nucleotides read TGTGCCAGCAGCCAAGGGACAGGCGATTACCATGGCTACACCTTC. It encodes CASSQGTGDYHGYTF.

As DNA, the CDR3 is TGCGCCAGCAGCCCGGGGAGACCCAATCAGCCCCAGCATTTT. Protein sequence: CASSPGRPNQPQHF. The chain employs TRBV4-1 and TRBJ1-5; D gene ambiguous. CDR1 is MGHRA, CDR2 YSYEKL, per germline. CDR3 length: 14 residues. Trimming removed 4 bases at V and 3 bases at J, with 10 bases between.

As regards this clone: The same CDR3 can be traced to other DNA sequences in this sample. The chain joins TRBV27 to TRBJ1-5; 11 bases map to TRBD1. V lost 4 bases and J lost 4; bases outside the gene matches: 6. Germline assignment: CDR1 MNHEY and CDR2 SMNVEV (reference sequence). There are 16 residues in the CDR3. Here the CDR3 reads CASSSRTGGPNQPQHF. The CDR3 region has the DNA TGTGCCAGCAGTTCCCGGACAGGGGGCCCAAATCAGCCCCAGCATTTT.

The rearrangement uses TRBV7-6 and TRBJ2-2; D possibly corresponds to TRBD2 (6 bases). V was clipped by 0 bases and J by 3 bases, with 11 bases between them. Germline V gives CDR1 SGHVS, CDR2 FNYEAQ. This CDR3 is built from 16 residues. The CDR3: CASSLAGGRYTGELFF. The CDR3 nucleotides read TGTGCCAGCAGCTTAGCGGGGGGTCGGTACACCGGGGAGCTGTTTTTT.

The V call is TRBV3-1 (or the pseudogene TRBV3-2), the J call TRBJ2-2, with D perhaps matching TRBD2 (5 bases). The CDR3 consists of 15 residues. Germline loops: CDR1 LGHDT, CDR2 YNNKEL (reference sequence). Trimming pared 2 bases from V and 7 bases from J, leaving 14 bases between. The CDR3 DNA sequence: TGTGCCAGCAGCCAACGAGGGAGACGAGACGGGGAGCTGTTTTTT. Its protein is CASSQRGRRDGELFF.

Only one count was recorded for this clone. V and J are TRBV15 and TRBJ2-7; 9 bases are shared with TRBD1. CDR1 is LNHNV and CDR2 is YYDKDF in the germline V gene (reference sequence). Trimming took 1 base from V and 0 from J; bases not matched to a gene: 7. This CDR3 is built from 17 residues. CDR3 in amino acids: CATSRARDRASSYEQYF. The CDR3 coding sequence is TGTGCCACCAGCAGAGCTCGGGACAGGGCCTCCTCCTACGAGCAGTACTTC.

This clone was detected once. V and J are TRBV6-6 and TRBJ1-5; tentative D call: TRBD1 (6 bases). The germline gives CDR1 MNHNY, CDR2 SVGAGI (reference sequence). V was cut by 10 bases and J by 3 bases, with 16 bases left in between. This CDR3 is 14 amino acids long. The CDR3 loop reads CATYPTGYNQPQHF. CDR3 DNA: TGTGCCACCTACCCTACAGGGTACAATCAGCCCCAGCATTTT.

The rearrangement links TRBV11-3 to TRBJ2-7; 8 nucleotides match TRBD1. The germline V gene has CDR1 SGHNT and CDR2 YENEEA. The V segment lost 1 base and the J segment 2 bases; nucleotides outside the gene matches: 4. The CDR3 extends over 15 amino acids. CDR3 sequence: CASSLGAGGTYEQYF. As DNA, the CDR3 is TGTGCCAGCAGCTTAGGGGCAGGGGGCACCTACGAGCAGTACTTC.